One and the same sample provided the 3 T cell receptor beta chains below, sequenced in a study of T cell repertoires in cytomegalovirus infection. These receptors' antigens are unknown. A single record per CDR3 protein comes from TCRdb applying MiXCR to the reads. Of about 68,000 distinct CDR3 sequences listed, around 21% are singletons. Sequences were obtained from PBMCs, sequenced either directly or after in vitro stimulation (not recorded which). These receptors came from a human donor in good health (CMV status not recorded). Some clones in this sample may be carry-over from other donors' samples.

This clonotype was observed many times. The chain couples TRBV7-8 to TRBJ2-2, with 9 bases lining up with TRBD2. The germline V gene has CDR1 SGHVS and CDR2 FQNEAQ. This CDR3 has 17 residues. V dropped 0 bases and J dropped 5; count of bases not matched to a gene: 7. DNA of the CDR3: TGTGCCAGCAGCTTAGCGCGGGGGGGGATAGGGACCGGGGAGCTGTTTTTT. Translating gives CASSLARGGIGTGELFF.

A few counts support this clonotype. The J gene is TRBJ1-5, the V gene TRBV2, with TRBD1 matching 7 bases. The CDR3 spans 15 residues. Germline CDR1 SNHLY, CDR2 FYNNEI. Germline trimming cut 8 bases from V and 3 bases from J; bases unmatched to any gene: 10. In nucleotides, the CDR3 is TGTGCCAGCGGCCTCGGAGGGACAGACAATCAGCCCCAGCATTTT. It encodes CASGLGGTDNQPQHF.

The genes are TRBV5-6 and TRBJ1-2; unclear D gene. CDR1 SGHDT and CDR2 YYEEEE come from the germline V gene. The CDR3 has 13 residues. Trimming took off 1 base at V and 5 bases at J, with 9 bases between the two ends. CDR3 protein: CASSLRVPYGYTF. CDR3 DNA sequence: TGTGCCAGCAGCTTGCGCGTTCCGTATGGCTACACCTTC.